This TCR beta chain was documented in a study of regulatory T cells in long-lasting Graves disease. Specified time point: newly diagnosed GD, antithyroid drugs for less than 3 months. Construction of the TCR library relied on RNA isolated from PBMCs. Trimming removed 8 bases at V and 1 base at J, with 11 bases between. The CDR3 is made up of 14 amino acids. The germline CDR1 and CDR2 sequences are SGHTA and FQGNSA. Library construction for TCR beta used iRepertoire HTBI primers and Arm-PCR of CDR3 regions. Each CDR3 protein gets one entry after TCRdb re-called the multiplex PCR reads with MiXCR. The table records 550,000 to 600,000 distinct CDR3 sequences, 15% to 20% of them present only once. Another study also made use of these data, one on T cells in Graves' hyperthyroidism and ophthalmopathy. From that report: Uncontrolled infection, other autoimmune disease, pregnancy or lactation led to exclusion. Initially, a first-round RT-PCR of the TCR CDR3 employed the HTBI primer set. Also found in blood were most expanded thyroid clonotypes above 0.001. The model foresaw ophthalmopathy a median roughly 6 months prior to onset.

The genes are TRBV7-2 and TRBJ2-2, with D perhaps matching TRBD1 or TRBD2 (5 bases each). This sequence originates from a man aged 18 to 30 with Graves disease. Sequences were derived from peripheral blood mononuclear cells (PBMCs), sampled at new diagnosis, from a patient treated with antithyroid drugs. CDR3 in amino acids: CASVIGGNTGELFF. The CDR3 nucleotides read TGTGCCAGCGTAATTGGGGGGAACACCGGGGAGCTGTTTTTT.